This TCR beta chain is from a study of T-cell memory formation after mild COVID-19. Via MiXCR, TCRdb re-called the 5' RACE reads, giving one row per CDR3 protein. Of a few hundred thousand distinct CDR3 sequences listed, around 21% were seen once; the top ten hold under 15%. This clonotype was seen at least ten times. Its specificity is not known. Study-level points and caveats: There were some responding clones in pre-infection memory, which suggested that cross-reactive memory had joined.

J was trimmed by 1 base and V by 5 bases; bases with no gene match: 5. Looked up from germline, CDR1 is DFQATT and CDR2 is SNEGSKA (reference sequence). The CDR3 length is 14 residues. This receptor was taken from an adult woman who had mild COVID-19 (a few samples of this study predate the infection). Cell type and time point are not known. Sequencing was done on a sample of PBMCs or a T cell subset sorted from them (not recorded which). This chain links TRBV20-1 with TRBJ2-7; 10 bases line up with TRBD2. The CDR3 reads CSAPGLAASYEQYF. The DNA of the CDR3 is TGCAGTGCTCCCGGACTAGCGGCATCCTACGAGCAGTACTTC.